The 18 T cell receptor beta chains listed next were all sequenced from one sample in a study of blood T cell repertoires in COVID-19. Measured with immunoSEQ multiplex PCR; TCRdb has only the in-frame clones, and not every one. The table has about 260,000 clones, 85% to 90% seen once. The sequencing sample was made of PBMCs or T cells enriched from blood (not recorded which). The source is a man between 50 and 59 years old who had been exposed to COVID-19.

This clone occurred once. The chain couples TRBV5-4 to TRBJ1-1, with D unclear. Germline CDR1 SGHNT, CDR2 YYREEE (reference sequence). The CDR3 runs 14 residues. V was cut by 2 bases and J by 4 bases, with 12 bases left in between. The CDR3 nucleotides are TGTGCCAGCAGCTTATCTATAGAGGCCACTGAAGCTTTCTTT. It codes for CASSLSIEATEAFF.

The V gene is TRBV4-2, the J gene TRBJ2-4; 9 bases align to TRBD2. CDR3 length: 18 amino acids. CDR1 is LGHNA, CDR2 YNFKEQ, per germline. Trimming took 4 bases from V and 1 from J; bases not matched to a gene: 11. The CDR3 reads CASSLRGGGEYAKNIQYF. For the CDR3, the DNA is TGTGCCAGCAGCCTACGCGGGGGGGGCGAGTATGCCAAAAACATTCAGTACTTC.

The chain joins TRBV11-3 to TRBJ1-1; tentative D call: TRBD1 (6 bases). This CDR3 spans 13 amino acids. Germline V gene data show CDR1 as SGHNT and CDR2 as YENEEA. The V gene lost 3 bases and the J gene lost 10 bases, with 15 bases spanning the gap. For the CDR3, the DNA is TGTGCCAGCAGCTTTTCAGGGGCTGAAGGAGCTTTCTTT. As protein: CASSFSGAEGAFF.

The rearrangement links TRBV15 to TRBJ1-4; no clear D. Per the germline V gene, CDR1 is LNHNV and CDR2 is YYDKDF (reference sequence). The CDR3 has 13 residues. The V gene lost 2 bases and the J gene lost 6 bases, with 7 bases spanning the gap. For the CDR3, the DNA is TGTGCCACCAGCAGATCCTCCCATGAAAAACTGTTTTTT. Protein: CATSRSSHEKLFF.

CDR3 sequence reads: CASSSDRGRETQYF. CDR3 coding DNA: TGTGCCAGCAGTTCGGACAGGGGGCGAGAGACCCAGTACTTC. This chain uses TRBV6-5 with TRBJ2-5, with TRBD1 identical over 11 bases. The junction had 2 bases not matched to a gene; V was cut back by 4 bases and J by 4 bases. Germline-derived CDR1 and CDR2 are MNHEY and SVGAGI. The length of the CDR3 is 14 residues.

The V gene is TRBV5-3, the J gene TRBJ2-2, with D possibly being TRBD2 (5 bases). TRBV5-3 is an open reading frame whose function is uncertain. The length of the CDR3 is 16 residues. The V and J ends lost 2 bases and 0 bases respectively, with 11 bases between them. The CDR3 sequence: CARSFKAASNTGELFF. In DNA form, the CDR3 reads TGTGCCAGAAGCTTCAAAGCGGCCTCGAACACCGGGGAGCTGTTTTTT.

The V call is TRBV19, the J call TRBJ2-7; 10 positions agree with TRBD2. The CDR3 sequence is 15 residues long. After removal of 5 bases from V and 4 bases from J, the junction contained 8 bases not matched to a gene. CDR1 LNHDA and CDR2 SQIVND come from the germline V gene (reference sequence). Here the CDR3 DNA reads TGTGCCAGTAGTCCGCTAGCGGGAGCCCCTTACGAGCAGTACGTC. Translating gives CASSPLAGAPYEQYV.

The V and J genes are TRBV18 and TRBJ1-4; TRBD1 agrees at 7 bases. The CDR3 length is 16 residues. V trimming: 4 bases; J trimming: 0 bases; junction bases outside the gene matches: 5. Per the germline V gene, CDR1 is KGHSH and CDR2 is LQKENI. CDR3 sequence reads: CASSLTRGATNEKLFF. The CDR3 DNA is TGTGCCAGCTCACTCACCAGGGGGGCAACTAATGAAAAACTGTTTTTT. The full variable domain, rest sourced from reference TRBV18 and TRBJ1-4, is NAGVMQNPRHLVRRRGQEARLRCSPMKGHSHVYWYRQLPEEGLKFMVYLQKENIIDESGMPKERFSAEFPKEGPSILRIQQVVRGDSAAYFCASSLTRGATNEKLFFGSGTQLSVL.

This chain connects TRBV28 to TRBJ1-5; D gene unclear. There are 15 residues in the CDR3. The V end lost 5 bases, the J end lost 2 bases, and 13 bases lay between the germline ends. The germline V gene has CDR1 MDHEN and CDR2 SYDVKM. The CDR3 nucleotides read TGTGCCAGCAGTCTACCGAGGAGGGGCAATCAGCCCCAGCATTTT. Translation gives CASSLPRRGNQPQHF.

The genes are TRBV29-1 and TRBJ2-7; weak D call: TRBD1 (6 bases). Germline V gene data show CDR1 as SQVTM and CDR2 as ANQGSEA. Deletions cut 8 bases from V and 1 base from J, with 9 bases between. CDR3 length: 11 residues. The CDR3 DNA is TGCAGCCGGGACAAGTCCTACGAGCAGTACTTC. Its protein product is CSRDKSYEQYF.

The V and J genes are TRBV10-3 and TRBJ2-2; D gene ambiguous. The V end was cut by 11 bases, the J end by 2 bases, with 15 bases between. The CDR3 has 14 residues. Germline V gene data show CDR1 as ENHRY and CDR2 as SYGVKD. The CDR3 here is CASRLTVNTGELFF. The CDR3, as DNA: TGTGCCTCCAGGCTCACAGTTAACACCGGGGAGCTGTTTTTT.

This clone occurred a few times. V gene TRBV10-1 combines with J gene TRBJ2-5; tentative D call: TRBD1 (7 bases). Trimming took off 4 bases at V and 4 bases at J, with 10 bases between the two ends. Germline CDR1 WNHNN, CDR2 SYGVQD (reference sequence). The CDR3 length is 13 residues. CDR3 coding DNA: TGCGCCAGCAGTGGCGGGACAGCAGAGACCCAGTACTTC. Protein: CASSGGTAETQYF.

The chain recombines TRBV7-9 with TRBJ2-5; 9 positions agree with TRBD2. The germline CDR1 and CDR2 sequences are SEHNR and FQNEAQ (reference sequence). The CDR3 spans 17 residues. Unmatched junction bases numbered 11, after V lost 1 base and J lost 5 bases. CDR3 nucleotide sequence: TGTGCCAGCAGCTTAGGGCTAGCGGGACCCTATCTGGAGACCCAGTACTTC. Amino acids: CASSLGLAGPYLETQYF.

This rearrangement joins TRBV28 to TRBJ1-2; D unclear. Deletions cut 3 bases from V and 7 bases from J, with 12 bases between. CDR1 MDHEN and CDR2 SYDVKM come from the germline V gene. The CDR3 totals 13 residues. The CDR3 is CASSFVGRGGYTF. The CDR3 nucleotides are TGTGCCAGCAGTTTTGTCGGGCGGGGTGGCTACACCTTC.

V gene TRBV19 combines with J gene TRBJ1-3, with D unresolved. The V end lost 7 bases, the J end lost 0 bases, and 10 bases lay between the germline ends. Per germline, CDR1 LNHDA and CDR2 SQIVND (reference sequence). CDR3 length: 14 residues. The CDR3 region is CASMIQYSGNTIYF. CDR3 DNA sequence: TGTGCCAGTATGATCCAGTACTCTGGAAACACCATATATTTT.

V and J are TRBV11-2 and TRBJ1-1, with D unclear. This CDR3 has 12 amino acids. Trimming took off 5 bases at V and 3 bases at J, with 7 bases between the two ends. In germline, CDR1 is SGHAT, CDR2 FQNNGV. The CDR3 DNA sequence: TGTGCCAGCAGCCCCGGAGACACTGAAGCTTTCTTT. Translating gives CASSPGDTEAFF.

Of note for this clone: This sample includes further DNA sequences coding for the same CDR3. DNA of the CDR3: TGTGCCAGCAGTTTATCGCGTAACACTGAAGCTTTCTTT. Translation: CASSLSRNTEAFF. V gene TRBV27 combines with J gene TRBJ1-1; D gene uncertain. The germline V and J ends were trimmed by 0 bases and 2 bases, with 4 bases remaining between them. Germline V CDR1 and CDR2: MNHEY, SMNVEV (reference sequence). This CDR3 spans 13 amino acids.

This sequence joins TRBV24-1 and TRBJ2-5; 11 nucleotides agree with TRBD2. Germline loops: CDR1 KGHDR, CDR2 SFDVKD. The CDR3 is 18 residues long. The trim removed 9 bases at V and 2 bases at J, leaving 16 bases unmatched. The CDR3 DNA sequence: TGTGCCACCTCTGGGGGGCTCACTAGCGGGGGAACGCAAGAGACCCAGTACTTC. Its protein is CATSGGLTSGGTQETQYF.